This T cell receptor (beta chain) was recovered during a study of T cells in Graves' hyperthyroidism and ophthalmopathy. What was amplified from RNA transcripts were TCR beta CDR3 regions. RT-PCR in the first round (using the HTBI primer set) targeted the TCR CDR3. TCRdb called the multiplex PCR reads again in MiXCR, with one record for every CDR3 protein. The profile shows 530,000 or so distinct CDR3 sequences, approximately 44% of them singletons. Germline values: CDR1 MNHEY, CDR2 SVGEGT. The CDR3 has 14 amino acids. V was cut by 2 bases and J by 4 bases, with 9 bases left in between. This clonotype was recorded at least ten times.

Specimen: peripheral blood or thyroid tissue (not recorded which). This TCR derives from a woman between 18 and 29 years old with Graves' hyperthyroidism. The chain joins TRBV6-2 or TRBV6-3 to TRBJ1-5; the D gene is possibly TRBD1 (6 bases). CDR3 residues: CASSYEQGNQPQHF. Written as DNA, the CDR3 is TGTGCCAGCAGTTACGAGCAGGGGAATCAGCCCCAGCATTTT.